These 17 T cell receptor beta chains were all obtained from the same sample, sequenced in a study of blood T cells in healthy people across ages. Through a sample-barcoded 5' primer and a J-beta primer mix, a second PCR was run for roughly 6 to 12 cycles. TCRdb reprocessed the 5' RACE reads with MiXCR, giving one entry per CDR3 protein. The data hold 1,100,000 or so distinct CDR3 sequences, with roughly 45% observed a single time. The sequencing input was blood. The receptors derive from a woman aged 60-75 years in good health.

V is TRBV12-3 or TRBV12-4 and J is TRBJ2-2; weak D call: TRBD2 (6 bases). V was trimmed by 2 bases and J by 5 bases, leaving 18 bases between them. This CDR3 comprises 17 residues. The CDR3 sequence is CASSLFWPSVETGELFF. CDR3 DNA: TGTGCCAGCAGTTTATTTTGGCCTAGCGTGGAGACCGGGGAGCTGTTTTTT.

The chain couples TRBV4-1 to TRBJ2-3; possibly TRBD2 for D (5 bases). The CDR3 is 14 residues long. The V end lost 6 bases, the J end lost 6 bases, and 16 bases lay between the germline ends. Per germline, CDR1 MGHRA and CDR2 YSYEKL. This CDR3 is CASSPTRSGDTQYF. The DNA for the CDR3 is TGCGCCAGCAGTCCAACGCGGTCGGGGGATACGCAGTATTTT.

The chain carries TRBV4-1 and TRBJ2-1; 14 bases are shared with TRBD2. V trimming: 0 bases; J trimming: 0 bases; junction bases outside the gene matches: 1. Germline loops: CDR1 MGHRA, CDR2 YSYEKL. The CDR3 runs to 18 residues. This chain's CDR3 is CASSQDGTSGGSYNEQFF. The CDR3 nucleotides read TGCGCCAGCAGCCAAGACGGGACTAGCGGGGGCTCCTACAATGAGCAGTTCTTC.

The rearrangement links TRBV20-1 to TRBJ1-2, with 11 nucleotides matching TRBD1. CDR1 is DFQATT and CDR2 is SNEGSKA in the germline V gene (reference sequence). CDR3 length equals 13 residues. J lost 4 bases, V lost 6 bases, and 4 bases had no gene match. The CDR3: CSAQGTGGYGYTF. In nucleotides, the CDR3 is TGCAGTGCGCAAGGGACAGGGGGCTATGGCTACACCTTC.

The V and J genes are TRBV20-1 and TRBJ2-3, with 7 bases aligning to TRBD2. The CDR3 runs 13 residues. Germline-derived CDR1 and CDR2 are DFQATT and SNEGSKA (reference sequence). Trimming at V came to 0 bases and at J to 7 bases, leaving 4 bases not matched to a gene. As DNA, the CDR3 is TGCAGTGCTAGAGAGGGGGGGGTACATACGCAGTATTTT. Translation: CSAREGGVHTQYF.

Note on this clonotype: At one end the junction does not follow the germline gene, possibly because of a read error. This chain uses TRBV12-3 or TRBV12-4 with TRBJ1-2; 10 bases fit TRBD1. The CDR3 totals 17 residues. For the CDR3, the DNA is TGTGCCAGCAGTGGGGGACAGGGGCGCAACTCTAACTATGACTACACCTTC. Translation: CASSGGQGRNSNYDYTF.

The rearrangement uses TRBV29-1 and TRBJ2-2; D remains unclear. CDR1 and CDR2 from the germline V gene are SQVTM and ANQGSEA. V lost 4 bases, J lost 8 bases, and 11 bases lay in between. The CDR3 is 12 residues long. The CDR3 loop reads CSVVWRSGELFF. CDR3 bases: TGCAGCGTTGTTTGGCGTTCGGGGGAGCTGTTTTTT.

The V gene is TRBV29-1, the J gene TRBJ2-5; 8 nucleotides align to TRBD1. Looked up from germline, CDR1 is SQVTM and CDR2 is ANQGSEA. This CDR3 contains 15 residues. V shed 1 base and J 2 bases; nucleotides not matched to a gene: 6. The chain's CDR3 is CSVEGTGPQQETQYF. DNA for the CDR3: TGCAGCGTTGAAGGGACAGGGCCGCAACAAGAGACCCAGTACTTC.

The chain recombines TRBV28 with TRBJ2-3, with 7 bases matching TRBD2. In germline, CDR1 is MDHEN, CDR2 SYDVKM. This CDR3 has 18 amino acids. Germline trimming cut 5 bases from V and 3 bases from J; bases unmatched to any gene: 17. The CDR3 DNA sequence: TGTGCCAGCAGTCCCCTCTTAATGGCGGGAGCTATGACAGATACGCAGTATTTT. Its protein product is CASSPLLMAGAMTDTQYF.

The J gene is TRBJ2-7, the V gene TRBV28, with D maybe TRBD2 (6 bases). The CDR3 is made up of 14 amino acids. Germline CDR1 reads MDHEN; CDR2 reads SYDVKM. Trimming shortened V by 2 bases and J by 2 bases, and 10 bases separated the two germline ends. CDR3 protein: CASSLLGLTYEQYF. CDR3 in DNA: TGTGCCAGCAGTTTACTTGGACTAACCTACGAGCAGTACTTC.

This chain uses TRBV27 with TRBJ2-1; 7 nucleotides align to TRBD2. The V and J ends lost 7 bases and 6 bases, in that order; junction bases with no gene match: 9. The CDR3 is 14 residues long. Germline CDR1 and CDR2: MNHEY and SMNVEV (reference sequence). The CDR3 bases are TGTGCCAGCAACCCTGGACTAGTCGGCAATGAGCAGTTCTTC. Translated: CASNPGLVGNEQFF.

This chain connects TRBV21-1 to TRBJ2-1; the table assigns TRBD2, which was not confirmed against the DNA. TRBV21-1 is assigned pseudogene status. The CDR3 totals 16 residues. CDR3 sequence (DNA): TGTGCCAGCAGCAAACGGGGACTAGCGGGGTACAATGAGCAGTTCTTC. The encoded protein is CASSKRGLAGYNEQFF.

This clonotype was counted a few times. The chain couples TRBV28 to TRBJ1-2; 7 positions agree with TRBD1. This CDR3 has 15 amino acids. The V gene's germline CDR1 is MDHEN and CDR2 SYDVKM. J was trimmed by 0 bases and V by 5 bases; bases with no gene match: 6. The CDR3 DNA follows: TGTGCCAGCAGTCCGGGGACAGCCTCTAACTATGGCTACACCTTC. As protein: CASSPGTASNYGYTF.

This clonotype has only a few counts. V and J are TRBV12-3 or TRBV12-4 and TRBJ2-5; no clear D. Trimming removed 1 base at V and 5 bases at J, with 14 bases between. The CDR3 consists of 15 residues. The CDR3 protein is CASSLGARFGETQYF. The CDR3 DNA reads TGTGCCAGCAGTTTAGGGGCCAGGTTCGGGGAGACCCAGTACTTC.

The chain has TRBV2 and TRBJ2-3; D perhaps matches TRBD2 (5 bases). This CDR3 is 15 amino acids long. CDR1 SNHLY and CDR2 FYNNEI come from the germline V gene. Trimming removed 5 bases from V and 2 bases from J, with 14 bases in between. CDR3 in amino acids: CASSIERSHTDTQYF. CDR3 DNA sequence: TGTGCCAGCAGTATCGAGCGGTCTCACACAGATACGCAGTATTTT.

This rearrangement joins TRBV3-1 to TRBJ2-5, with D possibly being TRBD1 (5 bases). The CDR3 consists of 16 residues. The V gene's germline CDR1 is LGHDT and CDR2 YNNKEL (reference sequence). Trimming stripped 4 bases from V and 0 bases from J, with 15 bases between. The CDR3 region is CASSRIQGVDQETQYF. CDR3 nucleotides: TGTGCCAGCAGCCGCATCCAGGGTGTGGACCAAGAGACCCAGTACTTC.

V gene TRBV9 combines with J gene TRBJ2-6; 8 positions match TRBD1. The V gene end was trimmed by 3 bases and the J gene end by 0 bases; junction bases not matched to a gene: 5. The V gene's germline CDR1 is SGDLS and CDR2 YYNGEE. The CDR3 is 17 residues long. CDR3 region: CASSEDRVTSGANVLTF. CDR3 sequence (DNA): TGTGCCAGCAGCGAGGACAGGGTCACCTCTGGGGCCAACGTCCTGACTTTC.